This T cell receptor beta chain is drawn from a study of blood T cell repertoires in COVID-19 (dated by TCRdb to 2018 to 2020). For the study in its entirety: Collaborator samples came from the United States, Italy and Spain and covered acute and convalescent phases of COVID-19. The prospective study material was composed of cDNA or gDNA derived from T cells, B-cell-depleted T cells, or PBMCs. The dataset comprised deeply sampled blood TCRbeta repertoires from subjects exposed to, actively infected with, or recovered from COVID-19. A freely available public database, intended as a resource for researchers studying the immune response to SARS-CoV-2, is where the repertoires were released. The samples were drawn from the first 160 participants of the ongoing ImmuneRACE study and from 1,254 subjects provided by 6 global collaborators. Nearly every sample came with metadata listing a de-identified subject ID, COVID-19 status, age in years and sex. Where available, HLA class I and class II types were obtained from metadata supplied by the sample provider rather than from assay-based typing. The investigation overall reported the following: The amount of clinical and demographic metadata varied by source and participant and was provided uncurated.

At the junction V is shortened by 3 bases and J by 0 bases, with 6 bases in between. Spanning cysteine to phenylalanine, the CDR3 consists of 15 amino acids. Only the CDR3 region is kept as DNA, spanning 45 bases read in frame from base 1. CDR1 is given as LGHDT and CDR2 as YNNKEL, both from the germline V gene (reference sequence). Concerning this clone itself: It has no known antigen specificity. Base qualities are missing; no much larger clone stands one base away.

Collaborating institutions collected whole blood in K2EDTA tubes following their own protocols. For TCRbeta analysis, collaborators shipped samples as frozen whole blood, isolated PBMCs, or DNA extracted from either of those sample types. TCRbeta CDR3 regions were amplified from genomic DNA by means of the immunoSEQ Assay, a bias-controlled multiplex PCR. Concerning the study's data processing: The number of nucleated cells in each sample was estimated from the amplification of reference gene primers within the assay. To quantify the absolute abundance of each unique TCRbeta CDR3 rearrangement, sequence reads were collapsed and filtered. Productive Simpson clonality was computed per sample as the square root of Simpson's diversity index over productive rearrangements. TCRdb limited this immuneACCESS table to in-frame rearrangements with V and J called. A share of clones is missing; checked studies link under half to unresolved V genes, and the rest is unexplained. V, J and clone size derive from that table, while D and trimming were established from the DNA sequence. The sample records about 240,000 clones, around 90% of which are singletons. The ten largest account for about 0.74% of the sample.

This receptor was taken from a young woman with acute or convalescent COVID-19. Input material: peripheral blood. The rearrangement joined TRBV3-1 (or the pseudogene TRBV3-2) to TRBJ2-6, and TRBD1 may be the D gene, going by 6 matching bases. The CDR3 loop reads CASSHRGSGANVLTF. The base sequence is TGTGCCAGCAGCCACAGGGGCTCTGGGGCCAACGTCCTGACTTTC.